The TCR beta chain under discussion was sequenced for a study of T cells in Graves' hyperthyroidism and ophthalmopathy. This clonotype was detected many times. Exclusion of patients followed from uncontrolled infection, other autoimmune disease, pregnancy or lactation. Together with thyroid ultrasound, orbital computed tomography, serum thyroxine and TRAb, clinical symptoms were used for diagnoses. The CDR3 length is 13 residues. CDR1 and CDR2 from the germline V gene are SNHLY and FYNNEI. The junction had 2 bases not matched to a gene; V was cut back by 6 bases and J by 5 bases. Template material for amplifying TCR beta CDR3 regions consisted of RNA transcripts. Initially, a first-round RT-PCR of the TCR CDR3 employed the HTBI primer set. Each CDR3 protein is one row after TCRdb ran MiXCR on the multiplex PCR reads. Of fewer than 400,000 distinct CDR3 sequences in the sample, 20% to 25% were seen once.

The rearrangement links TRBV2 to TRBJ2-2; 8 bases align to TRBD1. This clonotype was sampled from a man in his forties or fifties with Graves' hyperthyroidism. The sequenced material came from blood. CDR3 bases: TGTGCCAGCAGGGGACAGGCAACCGGGGAGCTGTTTTTT. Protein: CASRGQATGELFF.